Listed below are T cell receptor beta chains from one sample, sequenced in a study of regulatory T cells in long-lasting Graves disease. TCRdb fed the multiplex PCR reads into MiXCR, producing one record per CDR3 protein. The sample lists some 460,000 distinct CDR3 sequences, roughly 16% seen once, with approximately 12% in the top ten. The sample also formed part of further work on T cells in Graves' hyperthyroidism and ophthalmopathy.

This sample comprised peripheral blood mononuclear cells (PBMCs), obtained at new diagnosis, from a patient treated with antithyroid drugs. Every receptor here comes from a middle-aged man with Graves disease. CDR3s include the opening cysteine and the closing phenylalanine or tryptophan. The D gene is left open where the match is weak. The size of a clone is reported for some rows only, either as once, few or many, or as a class for expanded clones.

TRBV20-1	many	TRBJ2-7	-	TGCAGTGCTAGTTCCGGGACGTGGGGCGAGCAGTACTTC	CSASSGTWGEQYF
TRBV6-2/TRBV6-3	few	TRBJ1-5	TRBD1	TGTGCCAGCAGTTATTCCGGACAGGACCCTTGGGGCCAGCCCCAGCATTTT	CASSYSGQDPWGQPQHF
TRBV6-1	many	TRBJ1-1	-	TGTGCCAGCAGTGATCAGGTAACCACTGAAGCTTTCTTT	CASSDQVTTEAFF
TRBV11-2	many	TRBJ2-3	TRBD2	TGTGCCAGCAGCGCCGGAGGAGCGGGAGGTGATACGCAGTATTTT	CASSAGGAGGDTQYF
TRBV7-9	many	TRBJ2-1	TRBD2	TGTGCCAGCAGCCCAGCCGTGTCGGGAGGGCCGGGAGAGCAGTTCTTC	CASSPAVSGGPGEQFF
TRBV20-1	many	TRBJ2-7	TRBD2	TGCAGTGCCTCTAGCGGGAGGGCCTACGAGCAGTACTTC	CSASSGRAYEQYF
TRBV28	many	TRBJ2-7	-	TGTGCCAGCAGTTTGAACAGCTACTACGAGCAGTACTTC	CASSLNSYYEQYF
TRBV28	few	TRBJ2-3	TRBD2	TGTGCCAGCCATACCGGGACTAGCGCCGCAGATACGCAGTATTTT	CASHTGTSAADTQYF
TRBV6-9	few	TRBJ1-5	-	TGTGCCAGCAGTTACGCCACGGGTGCAGGCAATCAGCCCCAGCATTTT	CASSYATGAGNQPQHF
TRBV2	-	TRBJ2-1	-	TGTGCCAGCAGTGCTTGGACAGCCAATGAGCAGTTCTTC	CASSAWTANEQFF
TRBV11-3	-	TRBJ2-7	TRBD2	TGTGCCAGCAGCCCCGAGGGACTAGCGGGAGGAGGCGAGCAGTACTTC	CASSPEGLAGGGEQYF
TRBV19	many	TRBJ2-2	-	TGTGCCAGTAGTGACGGGGGCAGGACCGGGGAGCTGTTTTTT	CASSDGGRTGELFF
TRBV28	many	TRBJ1-5	-	TGTGCCAGCAGGCCTAATAATCAGCCCCAGCATTTT	CASRPNNQPQHF
TRBV5-1	many	TRBJ2-4	-	TGCGCCAGCCGCACAGCAGGCTCGGCCAAAAACATTCAGTACTTC	CASRTAGSAKNIQYF
TRBV9	many	TRBJ2-3	TRBD1	TGTGCCAGCAGCCCTCGGACAGGGCTCACAGATACGCAGTATTTT	CASSPRTGLTDTQYF
TRBV12-3/TRBV12-4	many	TRBJ1-2	-	TGTGCCAGCAGTTCTGGGGGGGATCCTAACTATGGCTACACCTTC	CASSSGGDPNYGYTF
TRBV13	many	TRBJ2-2	-	TGTGCCAGCAGCCCAACGTACACCGGGGAGCTGTTTTTT	CASSPTYTGELFF
TRBV7-2	many	TRBJ2-1	-	TGTGCCAGCAGCTTGGGTAGCGGAGGTTACAATGAGCAGTTCTTC	CASSLGSGGYNEQFF
TRBV29-1	few	TRBJ2-7	-	TGCAGCGTTGAAGGCACTACATCCTACGAGCAGTACTTC	CSVEGTTSYEQYF
TRBV7-8	-	TRBJ1-2	-	TGTGCCAGCAGCACGAGGACGGGGGACTATGGCTACACCTTC	CASSTRTGDYGYTF
TRBV2	many	TRBJ2-3	-	TGTGCCAGCAGTGGGCAGATGGGGACAGATACGCAGTATTTT	CASSGQMGTDTQYF
TRBV30	-	TRBJ2-3	-	TGTGCCTGGAGCGTGGGACCCGGGGTTGAGTATTTT	CAWSVGPGVEYF
TRBV7-9	-	TRBJ2-7	TRBD2	TGTGCCAGCAGCCCTGAGCTAGCGGGAGAAGGGGGTGCCTACGAGCAGTACTTC	CASSPELAGEGGAYEQYF
TRBV20-1	-	TRBJ2-1	-	TGCAGTGCTAGAGTACTCCGGGATGAGCAGTTCTTC	CSARVLRDEQFF
TRBV28	few	TRBJ2-4	TRBD1	TGTGCCAGCAGTTTACGCACCCAGTACAGGGGGGACATTCAGTACTTC	CASSLRTQYRGDIQYF
TRBV3-1	many	TRBJ2-5	-	TGTGCCAGCAGCCAAGCCCGGGTTGATCGAGAGACCCAGTACTTC	CASSQARVDRETQYF
TRBV2	many	TRBJ1-1	-	TGTGCCAGCAGTGAACGGGGGGGCGCTTTCTTT	CASSERGGAFF
TRBV2	-	TRBJ2-1	TRBD2	TGTGCCAGCACCGGGACTAAAGTCAATGAGCAGTTCTTC	CASTGTKVNEQFF
TRBV28	many	TRBJ1-6	-	TGTGCCAGCAGTTTATTCGGGGGATCCCTCCACTTT	CASSLFGGSLHF
TRBV24-1	-	TRBJ2-1	TRBD1	TGTGCCACCAGTGATTTGCCTACAGGGGTTCTCCAGCAGTTCTTC	CATSDLPTGVLQQFF
TRBV11-2	many	TRBJ2-1	-	TGTGCCAGCAGCTTAGGGGCGGAGAGCTCCTACAATGAGCAGTTCTTC	CASSLGAESSYNEQFF
TRBV24-1	many	TRBJ2-1	TRBD2	TGTGCCACCAGTGACCAAACGCGGGAGACAGCCCAGTTCTTC	CATSDQTRETAQFF
TRBV12-3/TRBV12-4	-	TRBJ2-1	TRBD2	TGTGCCAGCAGTTCCTCGTCTAGCGGGAGAGTAGGAGAGCAGTTCTTC	CASSSSSSGRVGEQFF
TRBV27	few	TRBJ2-7	TRBD2	TGTGCCAGCAGTGGCCGACTAGCGGGATTGACCGAGCAGTACTTC	CASSGRLAGLTEQYF
TRBV30	many	TRBJ1-2	-	TGTGCCTGGAGTTCTTTCGCGCAGGGGCATTATGGCTACACCTTC	CAWSSFAQGHYGYTF
TRBV12-3/TRBV12-4	many	TRBJ2-7	TRBD2	TGTGCCAGCAGTTCGAATACCGGGACTAGCGGGAGGACATACGAGCAGTACTTC	CASSSNTGTSGRTYEQYF
TRBV20-1	many	TRBJ1-5	-	TGCAGTGCTTATGGGGGCAACAATCAGCCCCAGCATTTT	CSAYGGNNQPQHF
TRBV14	-	TRBJ2-3	TRBD2	TGTGCCAGCAGCGAAAGATTCGGACTAGCGGACACAGATACGCAGTATTTT	CASSERFGLADTDTQYF
TRBV28	few	TRBJ2-7	-	TGTGCCAGCAGTTTCTTACAGGGCTACGAGCAGTACTTC	CASSFLQGYEQYF
TRBV28	many	TRBJ2-4	TRBD2	TGTGCCAGCAGTTTATTCTCGGGAGGTGTAACCAAAAACATTCAGTACTTC	CASSLFSGGVTKNIQYF
TRBV27	-	TRBJ2-6	-	TGTGCCAGCAGTCGGGACGGCTCTGGGGCCAACGTCCTGACTTTC	CASSRDGSGANVLTF
TRBV10-3	few	TRBJ2-3	TRBD2	TGTGCCATCAGTGGACTAGCCGCAGATACGCAGTATTTT	CAISGLAADTQYF
TRBV12-3/TRBV12-4	many	TRBJ2-1	TRBD2	TGTGCCAGCACTCGTGGGGCTAGCGGAAACTCCTACAATGAGCAGTTCTTC	CASTRGASGNSYNEQFF
TRBV7-9	few	TRBJ1-5	-	TGTGCCAGCAGCTTAGGGGCCCGCGGCGGCAATCAGCCCCAGCATTTT	CASSLGARGGNQPQHF
TRBV30	few	TRBJ2-2	TRBD1	TGTGCCTGGGGGACAGGGGCCGGGGAGCTGTTTTTT	CAWGTGAGELFF
TRBV19	-	TRBJ2-2	-	TGTGCCAGTAGTCCATACGGTGACGGGGGTCAGAACACCGGGGAGCTGTTTTTT	CASSPYGDGGQNTGELFF
TRBV5-1	-	TRBJ2-7	TRBD1	TGCGCCAGCAGCGGAACAGGGGTCGGCTACGAGCAGTACTTC	CASSGTGVGYEQYF
TRBV7-3	-	TRBJ2-7	-	TGTGCCAGCAGCTTAACGGGCCCTCCAGGGGACGAGCAGTACTTC	CASSLTGPPGDEQYF
TRBV12-3/TRBV12-4	few	TRBJ1-5	-	TGTGCCAGCACCGAGAAGGGTGATCAGCCCCAGCATTTT	CASTEKGDQPQHF
TRBV11-2	many	TRBJ2-3	TRBD2	TGTGCCAGCAGCTCGAGGGGACTAGCGGTTATCGCAGATACGCAGTATTTT	CASSSRGLAVIADTQYF
TRBV19	-	TRBJ2-2	-	TGTGCATCAAAGAGGGCGACTAACACCGGGGAGCTGTTTTTT	CASKRATNTGELFF
TRBV28	many	TRBJ1-5	-	TGTGCCAGCAGTTTTCGGGGGGCGTTAAGCAATCAGCCCCAGCATTTT	CASSFRGALSNQPQHF
TRBV20-1	many	TRBJ2-3	TRBD2	TGCAGTGCTAGACGGACTAGCGGGTTTACAGATACGCAGTATTTT	CSARRTSGFTDTQYF
TRBV5-1	few	TRBJ2-5	-	TGCGCCAGCAGCTTGATGGGAGGCGGGGAGACCCAGTACTTC	CASSLMGGGETQYF
TRBV7-9	few	TRBJ2-5	TRBD1	TGTGCCAGCAGCCCCCCGACAGGGAAGAAAGAGACCCAGTACTTC	CASSPPTGKKETQYF